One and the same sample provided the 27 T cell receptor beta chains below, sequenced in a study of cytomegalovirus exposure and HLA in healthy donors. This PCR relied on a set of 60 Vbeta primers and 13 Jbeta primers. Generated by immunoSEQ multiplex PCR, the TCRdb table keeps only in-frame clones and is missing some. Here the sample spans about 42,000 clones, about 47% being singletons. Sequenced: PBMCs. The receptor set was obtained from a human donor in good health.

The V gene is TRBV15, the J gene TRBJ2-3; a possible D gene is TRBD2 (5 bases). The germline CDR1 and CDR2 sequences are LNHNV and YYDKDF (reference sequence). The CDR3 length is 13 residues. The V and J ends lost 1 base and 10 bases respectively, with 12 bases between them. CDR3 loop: CATSRARVISQYF. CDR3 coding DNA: TGTGCCACCAGCAGAGCGCGGGTCATATCGCAGTATTTT.

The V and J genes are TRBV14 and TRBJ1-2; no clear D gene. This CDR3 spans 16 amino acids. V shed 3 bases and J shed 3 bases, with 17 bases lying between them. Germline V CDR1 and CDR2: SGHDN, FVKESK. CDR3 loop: CASSQAPRDVYYGYTF. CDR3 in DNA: TGTGCCAGCAGCCAGGCGCCGAGGGATGTTTACTATGGCTACACCTTC.

CDR3 sequence: CASSIRDRNYGYTF. CDR3 DNA: TGTGCCAGTAGTATACGGGACAGGAACTATGGCTACACCTTC. J is TRBJ1-2 and V is TRBV19; 8 bases map to TRBD1. V shed 2 bases, J shed 2 bases, and the junction held 1 base outside the gene matches. This CDR3 region has 14 residues. Germline CDR1 and CDR2: LNHDA and SQIVND (reference sequence). Together with reference TRBV19 and TRBJ1-2, the CDR3 gives the full variable domain: DGGITQSPKYLFRKEGQNVTLSCEQNLNHDAMYWYRQDPGQGLRLIYYSQIVNDFQKGDIAEGYSVSREKKESFPLTVTSAQKNPTAFYLCASSIRDRNYGYTFGSGTRLTVV.

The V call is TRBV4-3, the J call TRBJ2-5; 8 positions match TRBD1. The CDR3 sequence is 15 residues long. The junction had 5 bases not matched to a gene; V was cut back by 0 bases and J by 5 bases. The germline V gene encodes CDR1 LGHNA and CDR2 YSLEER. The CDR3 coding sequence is TGCGCCAGCAGCCAAGAAGACAGGGGAAGGGAGACCCAGTACTTC. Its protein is CASSQEDRGRETQYF.

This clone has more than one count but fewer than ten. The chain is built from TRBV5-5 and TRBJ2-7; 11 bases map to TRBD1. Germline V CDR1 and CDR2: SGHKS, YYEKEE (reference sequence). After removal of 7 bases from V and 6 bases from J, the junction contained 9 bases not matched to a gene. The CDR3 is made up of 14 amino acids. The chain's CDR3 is CASGTGGSLREQYF. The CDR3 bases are TGTGCCAGCGGGACAGGGGGATCTTTGCGCGAGCAGTACTTC.

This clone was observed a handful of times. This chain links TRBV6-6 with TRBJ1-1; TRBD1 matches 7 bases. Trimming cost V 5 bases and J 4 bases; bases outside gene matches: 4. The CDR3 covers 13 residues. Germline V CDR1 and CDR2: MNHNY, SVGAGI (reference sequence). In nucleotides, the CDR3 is TGTGCCAGCAGTAGAAACAGGGGCACTGAAGCTTTCTTT. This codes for CASSRNRGTEAFF.

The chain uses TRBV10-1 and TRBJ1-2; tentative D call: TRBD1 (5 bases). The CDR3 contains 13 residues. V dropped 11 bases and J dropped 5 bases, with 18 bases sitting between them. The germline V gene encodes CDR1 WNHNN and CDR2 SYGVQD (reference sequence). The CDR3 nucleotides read TGCGCCGGTCGACCGGGGGAAGCTTATGGCTACACCTTC. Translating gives CAGRPGEAYGYTF.

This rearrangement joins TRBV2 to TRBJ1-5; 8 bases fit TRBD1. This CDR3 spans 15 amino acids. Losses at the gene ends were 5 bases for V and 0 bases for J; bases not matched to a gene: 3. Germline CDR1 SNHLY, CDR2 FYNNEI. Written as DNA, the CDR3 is TGTGCCAGCAGTTGGGACAGGCATAGCAATCAGCCCCAGCATTTT. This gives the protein CASSWDRHSNQPQHF.

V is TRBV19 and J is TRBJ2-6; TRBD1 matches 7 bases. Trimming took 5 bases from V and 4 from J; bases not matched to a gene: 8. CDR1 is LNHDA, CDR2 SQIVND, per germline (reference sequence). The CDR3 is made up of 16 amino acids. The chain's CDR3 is CASSADRVSGANVLTF. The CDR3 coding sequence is TGTGCCAGTAGTGCCGACAGGGTTTCAGGGGCCAACGTCCTGACTTTC.

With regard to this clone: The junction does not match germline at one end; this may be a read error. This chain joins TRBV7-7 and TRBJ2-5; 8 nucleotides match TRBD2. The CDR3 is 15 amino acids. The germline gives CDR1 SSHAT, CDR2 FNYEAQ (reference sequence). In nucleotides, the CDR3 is TGTGCTAGCAGCTTAGAGCGGGGGAACCAAGAGACCCAGTACTTC. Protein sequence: CASSLERGNQETQYF.

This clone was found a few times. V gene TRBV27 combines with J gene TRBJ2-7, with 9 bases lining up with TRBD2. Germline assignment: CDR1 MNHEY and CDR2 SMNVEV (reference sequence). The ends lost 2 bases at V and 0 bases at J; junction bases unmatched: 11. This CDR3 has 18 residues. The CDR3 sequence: CASSLAVPSGATSYEQYF. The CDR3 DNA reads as TGTGCCAGCAGTTTAGCCGTCCCTAGCGGGGCGACCTCCTACGAGCAGTACTTC.

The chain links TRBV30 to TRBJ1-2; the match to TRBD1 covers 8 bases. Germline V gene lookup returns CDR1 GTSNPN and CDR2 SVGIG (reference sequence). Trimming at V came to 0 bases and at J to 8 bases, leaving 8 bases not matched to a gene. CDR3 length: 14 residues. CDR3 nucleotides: TGTGCCTGGAGTGTAACAGGGGGAGCTGGCGGCTACACCTTC. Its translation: CAWSVTGGAGGYTF.

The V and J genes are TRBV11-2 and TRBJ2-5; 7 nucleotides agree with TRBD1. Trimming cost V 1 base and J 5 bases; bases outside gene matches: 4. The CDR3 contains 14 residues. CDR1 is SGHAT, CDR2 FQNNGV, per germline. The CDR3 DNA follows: TGTGCCAGCAGCTTAGGGACAGGCGGGGAGACCCAGTACTTC. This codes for CASSLGTGGETQYF.

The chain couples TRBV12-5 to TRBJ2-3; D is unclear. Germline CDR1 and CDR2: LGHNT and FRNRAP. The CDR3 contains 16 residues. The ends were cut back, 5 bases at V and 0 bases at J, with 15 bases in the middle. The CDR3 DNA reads TGTGCTAGTGGTCCCGGCCGGGTACTTAGCACAGATACGCAGTATTTT. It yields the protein CASGPGRVLSTDTQYF.

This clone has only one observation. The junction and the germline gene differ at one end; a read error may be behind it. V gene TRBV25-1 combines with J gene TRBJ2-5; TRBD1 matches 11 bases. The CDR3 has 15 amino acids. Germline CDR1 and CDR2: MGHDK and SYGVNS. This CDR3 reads CASSESRTGGETQYF. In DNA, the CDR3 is TGTGCCAGCAGCGAATCTAGGACAGGGGGCGAGACCCAGTACTTC.

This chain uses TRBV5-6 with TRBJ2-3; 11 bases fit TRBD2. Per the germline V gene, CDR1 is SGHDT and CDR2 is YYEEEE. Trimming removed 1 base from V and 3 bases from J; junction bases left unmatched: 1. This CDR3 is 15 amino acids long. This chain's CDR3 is CASSLLAGGTDTQYF. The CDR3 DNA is TGTGCCAGCAGCTTGCTAGCGGGGGGTACAGATACGCAGTATTTT. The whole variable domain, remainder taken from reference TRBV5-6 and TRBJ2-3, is DAGVTQSPTHLIKTRGQQVTLRCSPKSGHDTVSWYQQALGQGPQFIFQYYEEEERQRGNFPDRFSGHQFPNYSSELNVNALLLGDSALYLCASSLLAGGTDTQYFGPGTRLTVL.

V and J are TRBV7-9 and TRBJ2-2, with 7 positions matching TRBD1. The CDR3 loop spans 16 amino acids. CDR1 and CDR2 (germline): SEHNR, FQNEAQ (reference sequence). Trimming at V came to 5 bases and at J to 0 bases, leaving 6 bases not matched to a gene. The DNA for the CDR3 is TGTGCCAGCAGCCAAGCCGGGACAGCGAACACCGGGGAGCTGTTTTTT. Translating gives CASSQAGTANTGELFF.

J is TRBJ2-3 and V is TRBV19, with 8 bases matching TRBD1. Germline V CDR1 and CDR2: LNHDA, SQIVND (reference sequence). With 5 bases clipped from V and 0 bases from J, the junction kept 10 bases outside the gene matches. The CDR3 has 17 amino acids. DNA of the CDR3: TGTGCCAGTAGTGTGCAGGGGGCCGCCTTTAGCACAGATACGCAGTATTTT. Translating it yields CASSVQGAAFSTDTQYF.

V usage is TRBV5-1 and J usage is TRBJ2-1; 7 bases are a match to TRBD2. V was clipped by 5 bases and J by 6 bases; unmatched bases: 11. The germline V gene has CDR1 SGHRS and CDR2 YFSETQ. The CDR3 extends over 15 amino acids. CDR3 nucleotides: TGCGCCAGCAGACCGGAGGCTTGGGGGGGCAATGAGCAGTTCTTC. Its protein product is CASRPEAWGGNEQFF.

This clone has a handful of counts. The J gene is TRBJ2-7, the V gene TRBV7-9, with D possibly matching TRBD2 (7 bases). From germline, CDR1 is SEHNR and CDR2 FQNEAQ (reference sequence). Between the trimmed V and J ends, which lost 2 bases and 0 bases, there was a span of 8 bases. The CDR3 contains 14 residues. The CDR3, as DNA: TGTGCCAGCAGCTTACGGGGGGCCTCCTACGAGCAGTACTTC. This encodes CASSLRGASYEQYF. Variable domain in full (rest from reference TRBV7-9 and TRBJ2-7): DTGVSQNPRHKITKRGQNVTFRCDPISEHNRLYWYRQTLGQGPEFLTYFQNEAQLEKSRLLSDRFSAERPKGSFSTLEIQRTEQGDSAMYLCASSLRGASYEQYFGPGTRLTVT.

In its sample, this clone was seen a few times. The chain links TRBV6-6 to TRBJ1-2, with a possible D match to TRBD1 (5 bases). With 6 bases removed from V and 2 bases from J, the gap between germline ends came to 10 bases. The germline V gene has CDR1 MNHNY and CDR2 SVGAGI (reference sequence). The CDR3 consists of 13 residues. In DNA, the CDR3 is TGTGCCAGCAGACAGGATCTCAACTATGGCTACACCTTC. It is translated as CASRQDLNYGYTF.

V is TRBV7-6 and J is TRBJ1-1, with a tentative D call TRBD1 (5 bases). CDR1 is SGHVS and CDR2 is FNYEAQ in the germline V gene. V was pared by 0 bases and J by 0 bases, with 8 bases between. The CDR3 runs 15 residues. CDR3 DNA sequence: TGTGCCAGCAGCTTAGCGGGGGAGGTGAACACTGAAGCTTTCTTT. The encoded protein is CASSLAGEVNTEAFF.

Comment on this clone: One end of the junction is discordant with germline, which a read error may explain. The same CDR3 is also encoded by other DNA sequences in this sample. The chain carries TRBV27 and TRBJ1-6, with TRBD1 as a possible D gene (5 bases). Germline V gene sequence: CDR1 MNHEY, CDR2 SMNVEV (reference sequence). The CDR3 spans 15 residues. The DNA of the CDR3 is TGTGCCAGCAGCCTGGATAGGTTGCGGGGCTCACCTCTCCACTTT. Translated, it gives CASSLDRLRGSPLHF.

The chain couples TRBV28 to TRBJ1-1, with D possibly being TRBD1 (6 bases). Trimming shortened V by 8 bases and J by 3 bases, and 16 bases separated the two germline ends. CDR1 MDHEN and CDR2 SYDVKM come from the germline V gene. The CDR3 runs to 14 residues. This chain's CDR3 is CASLQGIWDTEAFF. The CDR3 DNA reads TGTGCCAGCCTACAGGGTATATGGGACACTGAAGCTTTCTTT.

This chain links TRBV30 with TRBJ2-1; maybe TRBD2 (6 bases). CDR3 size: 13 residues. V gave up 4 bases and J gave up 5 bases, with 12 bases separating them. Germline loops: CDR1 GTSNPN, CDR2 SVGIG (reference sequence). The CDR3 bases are TGTGCCTGGATGAGCGGGCGGAACAATGAGCAGTTCTTC. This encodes CAWMSGRNNEQFF.

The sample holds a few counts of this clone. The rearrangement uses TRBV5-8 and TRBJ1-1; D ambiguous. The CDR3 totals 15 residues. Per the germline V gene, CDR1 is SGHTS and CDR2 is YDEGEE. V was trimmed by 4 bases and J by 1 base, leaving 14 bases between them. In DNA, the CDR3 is TGTGCCAGCAGCCCCATGACGGGGAGGAACACTGAAGCTTTCTTT. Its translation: CASSPMTGRNTEAFF.

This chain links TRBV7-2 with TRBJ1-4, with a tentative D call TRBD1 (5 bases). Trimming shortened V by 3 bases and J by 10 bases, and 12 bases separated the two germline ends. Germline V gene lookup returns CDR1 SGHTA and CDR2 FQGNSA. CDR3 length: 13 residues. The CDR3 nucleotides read TGTGCCAGCAGCTTGCCCCCGGGGGGAAAACTGTTTTTT. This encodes CASSLPPGGKLFF.